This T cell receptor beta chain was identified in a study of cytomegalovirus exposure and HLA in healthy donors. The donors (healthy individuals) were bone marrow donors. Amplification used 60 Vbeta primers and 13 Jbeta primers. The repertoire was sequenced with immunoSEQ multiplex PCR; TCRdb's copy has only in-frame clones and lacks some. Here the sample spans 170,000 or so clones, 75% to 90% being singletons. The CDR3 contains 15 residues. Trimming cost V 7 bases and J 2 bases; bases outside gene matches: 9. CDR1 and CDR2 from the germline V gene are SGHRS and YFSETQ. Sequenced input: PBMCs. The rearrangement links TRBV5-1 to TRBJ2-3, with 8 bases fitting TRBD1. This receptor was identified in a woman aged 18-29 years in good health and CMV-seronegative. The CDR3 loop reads CASRLTGVITDTQYF. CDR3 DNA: TGCGCCAGCCGATTGACAGGGGTTATCACAGATACGCAGTATTTT.